Listed here are 2 T cell receptor beta chains from one sample, sequenced in a study of beta chain features in type 1 diabetes. The entirety of the isolated RNA underwent reverse transcription, so expressed TCRB transcripts were sequenced. Sequenced by immunoSEQ multiplex PCR; TCRdb stores in-frame clones only, minus some. The sample lists roughly 450,000 clones; 9.5% to 12% were seen once. Sequenced: naive CD4+ T cells from blood. The receptors were sampled from a woman aged 18 to 35 in good health.

V gene TRBV28 combines with J gene TRBJ1-2, with a tentative D call TRBD1 (6 bases). V was clipped by 6 bases and J by 4 bases, with 15 bases between them. The CDR3 totals 14 residues. Germline CDR1 and CDR2: MDHEN and SYDVKM. This CDR3 reads CASRDRWRVYGYTF. CDR3 DNA sequence: TGTGCCAGCAGAGACAGGTGGCGGGTCTATGGCTACACCTTC.

The genes are TRBV2 and TRBJ2-1; D could derive from TRBD1 or TRBD2 (5 bases each). The CDR3 totals 16 residues. Germline V gives CDR1 SNHLY, CDR2 FYNNEI. With 7 bases removed from V and 3 bases from J, the gap between germline ends came to 19 bases. CDR3 region: CASIRDGILNYNEQFF. The CDR3 nucleotides read TGTGCCAGCATTAGGGACGGGATACTAAACTACAATGAGCAGTTCTTC.